This is a list of T cell receptor beta chains from one sample in a study of a mutant IDH1 vaccine in newly diagnosed glioma. Their cognate antigens are unknown. The assay was immunoSEQ multiplex PCR, and TCRdb's table has in-frame clones only and misses some. The repertoire includes 25,000 to 40,000 clones, roughly nine tenths of them detected once, and around 2.4% sits in the top ten. The specimen comprised PBMCs, sampled from a glioma patient whose treatment included an IDH1 peptide vaccine. These receptors were collected from a man in his forties or fifties with glioma. The CDR3 runs from the conserved cysteine through the conserved F or W. The D gene is left open where the match is weak. Expanded clones are given a class, and other clones once, few, many or no size at all.

d_call j_call v_call clone_size cdr3_aa cdr3_nt
TRBD1 TRBJ1-1 TRBV28 once CASSLPTPRQGGMDTEAFF TGTGCCAGCAGTTTACCCACCCCCAGACAGGGAGGGATGGACACTGAAGCTTTCTTT
. TRBJ2-6 TRBV18 . CASSPYRETDHSGANVLTF TGTGCCAGCTCACCATACAGGGAGACGGACCACTCTGGGGCCAACGTCCTGACTTTC
. TRBJ2-3 TRBV28 . CASRSTVDTQYF TGTGCCAGCAGATCGACGGTAGATACGCAGTATTTT
. TRBJ2-3 TRBV4-2 . CASSQVSQRDPTDTQYF TGTGCCAGCAGCCAAGTTTCCCAGCGAGACCCCACAGATACGCAGTATTTT
TRBD1 TRBJ1-1 TRBV6-5 few CASSDRDRVTEAFF TGTGCCAGCAGCGACCGGGACAGGGTCACTGAAGCTTTCTTT
. TRBJ2-6 TRBV10-3 . CAISESGQGSLVANVLTF TGTGCCATCAGTGAGTCCGGCCAGGGCTCCTTGGTTGCCAACGTGCTGACTTTC
. TRBJ1-5 TRBV2 . CASSVWSYSKQPQHF TGTGCCAGCAGTGTTTGGAGTTACTCCAAGCAGCCCCAGCATTTT
. TRBJ1-5 TRBV28 . CASSFLGNQPQHF TGTGCCAGCAGTTTCTTAGGGAATCAGCCCCAGCATTTT
TRBD1 TRBJ1-5 TRBV6-6 . CASSSQGQGNQPQHF TGTGCCAGCAGTTCCCAGGGACAGGGAAATCAGCCCCAGCATTTT
. TRBJ2-5 TRBV19 once CASSIRTSKETQYF TGTGCCAGTAGTATACGAACTAGTAAAGAGACCCAGTACTTC
TRBD1 TRBJ1-1 TRBV19 . CATQRETGIFTEAFF TGTGCCACCCAGAGGGAGACAGGGATTTTCACTGAAGCTTTCTTT
TRBD2 TRBJ2-1 TRBV27 . CASSPRGAGGYNEQFF TGTGCCAGCAGTCCTCGAGGAGCGGGAGGGTACAATGAGCAGTTCTTC
. TRBJ1-1 TRBV5-4 . CASSRGTGTGYTEAFF TGTGCCAGCAGCCGGGGGACGGGGACGGGGTACACTGAAGCTTTCTTT
TRBD2 TRBJ2-3 TRBV6-4 . CASSDSGGATDTQYF TGTGCCAGCAGTGACAGCGGGGGGGCCACAGATACGCAGTATTTT
TRBD2 TRBJ2-5 TRBV7-9 once CASSTGLAVETQYF TGTGCCAGCAGCACAGGACTAGCGGTGGAGACCCAGTACTTC
. TRBJ2-5 TRBV2 . CASSEGQSRTRYF TGTGCCAGCAGTGAGGGACAATCAAGGACCCGATACTTC